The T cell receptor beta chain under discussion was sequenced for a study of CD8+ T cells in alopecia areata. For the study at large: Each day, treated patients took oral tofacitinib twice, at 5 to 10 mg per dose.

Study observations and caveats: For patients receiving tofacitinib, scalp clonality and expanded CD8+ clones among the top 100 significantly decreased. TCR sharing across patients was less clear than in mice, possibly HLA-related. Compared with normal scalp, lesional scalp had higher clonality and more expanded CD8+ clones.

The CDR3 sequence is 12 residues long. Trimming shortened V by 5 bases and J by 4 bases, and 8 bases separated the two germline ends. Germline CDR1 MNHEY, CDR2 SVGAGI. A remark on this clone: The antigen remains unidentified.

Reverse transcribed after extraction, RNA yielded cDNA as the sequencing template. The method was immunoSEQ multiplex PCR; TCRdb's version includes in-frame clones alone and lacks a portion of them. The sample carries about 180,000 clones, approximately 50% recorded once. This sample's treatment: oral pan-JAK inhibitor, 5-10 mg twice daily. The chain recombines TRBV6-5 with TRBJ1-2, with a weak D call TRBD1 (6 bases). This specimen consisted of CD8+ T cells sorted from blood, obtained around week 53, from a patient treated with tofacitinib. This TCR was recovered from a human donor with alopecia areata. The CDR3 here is CASSDRPYGYTF. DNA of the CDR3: TGTGCCAGCAGTGACAGGCCCTATGGCTACACCTTC.